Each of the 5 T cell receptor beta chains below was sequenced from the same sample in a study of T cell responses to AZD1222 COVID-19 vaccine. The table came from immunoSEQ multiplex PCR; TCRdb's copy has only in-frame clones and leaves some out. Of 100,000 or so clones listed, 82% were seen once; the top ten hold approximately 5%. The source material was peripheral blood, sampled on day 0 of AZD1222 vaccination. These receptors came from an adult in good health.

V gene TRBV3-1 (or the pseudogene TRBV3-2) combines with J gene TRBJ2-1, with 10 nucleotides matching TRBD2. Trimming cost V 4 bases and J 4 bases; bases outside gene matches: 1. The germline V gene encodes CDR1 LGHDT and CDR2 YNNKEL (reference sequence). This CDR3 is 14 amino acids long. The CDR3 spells CASSPLAGYNEQFF. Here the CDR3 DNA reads TGTGCCAGCAGCCCACTAGCGGGGTACAATGAGCAGTTCTTC.

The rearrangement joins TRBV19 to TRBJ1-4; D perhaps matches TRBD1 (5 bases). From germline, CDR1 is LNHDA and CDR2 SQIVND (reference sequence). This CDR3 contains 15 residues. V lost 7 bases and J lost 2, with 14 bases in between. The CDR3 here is CASKPAGSTNEKLFF. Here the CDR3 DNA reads TGTGCCAGTAAACCAGCAGGGAGCACTAATGAAAAACTGTTTTTT. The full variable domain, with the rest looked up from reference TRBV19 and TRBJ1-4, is DGGITQSPKYLFRKEGQNVTLSCEQNLNHDAMYWYRQDPGQGLRLIYYSQIVNDFQKGDIAEGYSVSREKKESFPLTVTSAQKNPTAFYLCASKPAGSTNEKLFFGSGTQLSVL.

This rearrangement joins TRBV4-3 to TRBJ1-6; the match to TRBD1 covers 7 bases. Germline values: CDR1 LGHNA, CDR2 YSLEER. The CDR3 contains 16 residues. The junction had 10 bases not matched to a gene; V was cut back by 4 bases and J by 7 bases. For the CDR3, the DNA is TGCGCCAGCAGCCGAGAGACAGGGAGGTTCAATTCACCCCTCCACTTT. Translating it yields CASSRETGRFNSPLHF.

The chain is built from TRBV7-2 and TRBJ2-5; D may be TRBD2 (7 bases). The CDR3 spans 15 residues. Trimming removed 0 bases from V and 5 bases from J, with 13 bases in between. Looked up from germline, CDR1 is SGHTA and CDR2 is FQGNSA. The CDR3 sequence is CASSLARGASETQYF. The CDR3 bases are TGTGCCAGCAGCTTAGCCCGGGGGGCGAGTGAGACCCAGTACTTC.

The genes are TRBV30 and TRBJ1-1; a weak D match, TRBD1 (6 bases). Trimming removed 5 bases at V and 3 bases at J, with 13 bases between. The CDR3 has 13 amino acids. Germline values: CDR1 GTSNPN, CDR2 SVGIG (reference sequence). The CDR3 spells CAWDRDTDTEAFF. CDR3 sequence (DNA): TGTGCCTGGGACCGGGACACGGACACTGAAGCTTTCTTT.